This T cell receptor beta chain was identified during a study of shared clonotypes between healthy human individuals. V lost 4 bases, J lost 3 bases, and 10 bases lay in between. This CDR3 has 14 residues. Germline V CDR1 and CDR2: SGHKS, YYEKEE (reference sequence). The unsorted PBMC sample used ten immunoSEQ deep assay plates. Sequencing was performed with immunoSEQ multiplex PCR; in TCRdb, only in-frame clones are kept and a portion is missing. The sample lists approximately 500,000 clones, about four fifths occurring once. The specimen sequenced was PBMCs. This clonotype was sampled from a woman aged 40 to 49 in good health. Some clones in this sample may be carry-over from other donors' samples. J is TRBJ2-2 and V is TRBV5-5; a weak D match, TRBD1 (5 bases). Here the CDR3 DNA reads TGTGCCAGCAGCCGTCAGGGTGACACCGGGGAGCTGTTTTTT. This codes for CASSRQGDTGELFF.